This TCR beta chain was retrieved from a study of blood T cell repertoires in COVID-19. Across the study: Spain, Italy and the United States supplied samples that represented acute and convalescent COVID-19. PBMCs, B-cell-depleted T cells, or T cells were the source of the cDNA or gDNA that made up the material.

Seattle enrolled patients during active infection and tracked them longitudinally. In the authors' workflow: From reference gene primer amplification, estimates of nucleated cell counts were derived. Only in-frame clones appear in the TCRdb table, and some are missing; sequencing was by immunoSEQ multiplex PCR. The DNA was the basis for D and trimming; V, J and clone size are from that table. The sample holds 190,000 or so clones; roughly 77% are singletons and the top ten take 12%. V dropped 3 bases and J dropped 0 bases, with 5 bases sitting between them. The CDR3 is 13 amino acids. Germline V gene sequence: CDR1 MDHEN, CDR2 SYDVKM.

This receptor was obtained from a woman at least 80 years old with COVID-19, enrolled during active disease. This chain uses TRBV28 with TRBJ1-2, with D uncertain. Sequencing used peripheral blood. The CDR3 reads CASSFGTNYGYTF. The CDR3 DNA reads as TGTGCCAGCAGTTTCGGGACTAACTATGGCTACACCTTC.